This T cell receptor (beta chain) was documented in a study of blood T cell repertoires in COVID-19. Study information: The samples span acute and convalescent COVID-19 from the United States, Italy and Spain. The cDNA or gDNA used as material had been derived from T cells, B-cell-depleted T cells, or PBMCs.

This clone was counted a few times. The V and J ends lost 4 bases and 1 base respectively, with 16 bases between them. CDR1 is LNHDA and CDR2 is SQIVND in the germline V gene (reference sequence). The length of the CDR3 is 16 residues. Original data processing: Nucleated cell number was recorded as an estimate derived from reference gene primer amplification. Profiled with immunoSEQ multiplex PCR; TCRdb holds only in-frame clones, not every one. That table supplies the V and J calls and clone size; D and trimming were determined from the DNA. This sample yields 90,000 to 130,000 clones, of which 75% to 80% are seen a single time; 16% belongs to the top ten.

The sequence was obtained from an elderly woman with active or convalescent COVID-19. The sample consisted of peripheral blood. The chain couples TRBV19 to TRBJ1-1, with a tentative D call TRBD1 (6 bases). The CDR3 DNA sequence: TGTGCCAGTAGTAGCCCACGGGGGGCAAGGAACACTGAAGCTTTCTTT. Residues: CASSSPRGARNTEAFF.